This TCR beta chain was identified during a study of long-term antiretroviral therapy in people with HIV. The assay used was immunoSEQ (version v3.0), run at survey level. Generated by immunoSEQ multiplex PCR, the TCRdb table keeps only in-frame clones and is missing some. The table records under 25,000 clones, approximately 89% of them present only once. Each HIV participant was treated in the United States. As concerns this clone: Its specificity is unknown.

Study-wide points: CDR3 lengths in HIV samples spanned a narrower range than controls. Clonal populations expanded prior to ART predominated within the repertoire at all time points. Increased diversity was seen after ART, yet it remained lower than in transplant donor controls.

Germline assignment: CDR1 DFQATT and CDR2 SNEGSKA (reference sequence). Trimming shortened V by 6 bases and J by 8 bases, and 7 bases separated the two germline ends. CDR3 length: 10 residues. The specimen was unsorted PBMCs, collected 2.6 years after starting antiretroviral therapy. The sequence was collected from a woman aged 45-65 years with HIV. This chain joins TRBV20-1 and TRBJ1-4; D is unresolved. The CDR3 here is CSALEEKLFF. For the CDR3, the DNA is TGCAGTGCCCTGGAAGAAAAACTGTTTTTT.